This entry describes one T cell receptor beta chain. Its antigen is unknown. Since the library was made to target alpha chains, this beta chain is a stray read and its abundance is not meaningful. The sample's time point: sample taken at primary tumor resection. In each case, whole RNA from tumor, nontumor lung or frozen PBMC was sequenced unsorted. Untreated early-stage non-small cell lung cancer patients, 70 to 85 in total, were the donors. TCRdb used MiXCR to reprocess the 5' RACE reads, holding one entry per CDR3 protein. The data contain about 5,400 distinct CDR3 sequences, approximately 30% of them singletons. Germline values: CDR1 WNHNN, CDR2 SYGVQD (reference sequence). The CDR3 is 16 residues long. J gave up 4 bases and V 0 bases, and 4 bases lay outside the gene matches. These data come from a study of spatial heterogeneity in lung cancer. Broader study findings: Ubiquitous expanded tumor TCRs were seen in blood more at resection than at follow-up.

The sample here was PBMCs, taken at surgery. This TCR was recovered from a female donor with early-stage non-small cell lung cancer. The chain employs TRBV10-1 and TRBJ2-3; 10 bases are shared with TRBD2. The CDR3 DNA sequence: TGCGCCAGCAGTGAGTCCAGCGGGGGGGCGGCAGATACGCAGTATTTT. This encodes CASSESSGGAADTQYF.